This T cell receptor beta chain was captured by sequencing in a study of control samples from healthy donors and cancer patients. Sequencing was performed with immunoSEQ multiplex PCR; in TCRdb, only in-frame clones are kept and a portion is missing. Here the sample spans roughly 120,000 clones, 80% to 90% being singletons. Germline assignment: CDR1 LNHDA and CDR2 SQIVND (reference sequence). The CDR3 sequence is 13 residues long. The V end was cut by 8 bases, the J end by 2 bases, with 10 bases between. The TCR was taken from a woman between 45 and 60 years old in good health. The J gene is TRBJ1-3, the V gene TRBV19, with D unresolved. Material: blood. CDR3: CASSPGAGNTIYF. The CDR3 coding sequence is TGTGCCAGTTCCCCCGGTGCTGGAAACACCATATATTTT.